The entry below describes one T cell receptor beta chain. Libraries were prepared by immunoSEQ multiplex PCR; TCRdb keeps only in-frame clonotypes and omits some of them. This table has about 250,000 clones, 70% to 90% appearing once. The sample belongs to a study of blood T cell repertoires in COVID-19. Whole-study context: PBMCs, B-cell-depleted T cells, or T cells were the source of the cDNA or gDNA that made up the material.

This CDR3 spans 12 amino acids. Trimming cost V 3 bases and J 5 bases; bases outside gene matches: 4. Germline V gene data show CDR1 as DFQATT and CDR2 as SNEGSKA (reference sequence). The sequence came from a man aged 45-65 years with COVID-19, enrolled during active disease. The sample was peripheral blood. The V call is TRBV20-1, the J call TRBJ2-7; TRBD1 matches at 7 bases. As DNA, the CDR3 is TGCAGTGCTAGTGGACAGGTAGACGAGCAGTACTTC. Translated, it gives CSASGQVDEQYF.